This TCR beta chain was recorded in a study of blood T cell repertoires in COVID-19. Background on the study: COVID-19 samples, acute and convalescent, were from the United States, Italy and Spain.

In the original analysis: Reference gene primer amplification gave estimated nucleated cell counts. Produced via immunoSEQ multiplex PCR; TCRdb's table is partial and in-frame only. V, J and clone size were drawn from that table, and D and trimming were deduced from the DNA. The profile shows some 89,000 clones, roughly 84% of them singletons. The ends lost 5 bases at V and 1 base at J; junction bases unmatched: 1. CDR3 length: 14 residues. Germline CDR1 reads MDHEN; CDR2 reads SYDVKM. The clonotype originates from a man in his 70s with acute or convalescent COVID-19. Sequences were obtained from peripheral blood. The gene calls are TRBV28 and TRBJ2-3; TRBD2 aligns across 9 bases. The CDR3 DNA reads TGTGCCAGCAGTCCTAGCGGGGGCACAGATACGCAGTATTTT. Translated, it gives CASSPSGGTDTQYF.